Shown below are 32 T cell receptor beta chains from a single sample sequenced in a study of siplizumab effects on memory and regulatory T cells. Clones were sequenced by immunoSEQ multiplex PCR, and TCRdb holds only the in-frame ones, with some missing. The data show around 100,000 clones, 80% to 95% seen once. What was sequenced was CD4+ T cells sorted from blood. The source is a human donor in good health.

The rearrangement joins TRBV4-2 to TRBJ2-4; unclear D gene. Germline V gene lookup returns CDR1 LGHNA and CDR2 YNFKEQ. The CDR3 has 18 residues. The V end was cut by 0 bases, the J end by 0 bases, with 15 bases between. The chain's CDR3 is CASSQEFVGSVAKNIQYF. The CDR3 DNA reads as TGTGCCAGCAGCCAAGAATTTGTGGGCAGCGTAGCCAAAAACATTCAGTACTTC.

The chain has TRBV6-5 and TRBJ2-3; the D gene is possibly TRBD2 (7 bases). CDR3 length: 15 amino acids. V shed 5 bases and J shed 6 bases, with 18 bases lying between them. Germline values: CDR1 MNHEY, CDR2 SVGAGI. Here the CDR3 DNA reads TGTGCCAGCAGTCGTCGAGGGGGGGGTTGGGATACGCAGTATTTT. The encoded protein is CASSRRGGGWDTQYF.

The V call is TRBV13, the J call TRBJ2-3; D might be TRBD2 (6 bases). CDR1 and CDR2 (germline): PRHDT, FYEKMQ (reference sequence). There are 14 residues in the CDR3. Trimming stripped 3 bases from V and 3 bases from J, with 10 bases between. The CDR3 loop reads CASSFQGGTDTQYF. The CDR3 nucleotides read TGTGCCAGCAGCTTTCAGGGAGGAACAGATACGCAGTATTTT.

The chain carries TRBV7-9 and TRBJ2-3, with TRBD2 identical over 13 bases. The ends lost 5 bases at V and 6 bases at J; junction bases unmatched: 8. Per germline, CDR1 SEHNR and CDR2 FQNEAQ (reference sequence). This CDR3 is built from 16 residues. The CDR3 DNA is TGTGCCAGCAGCACGACTAGCGGGGGGAGGGTCGATACGCAGTATTTT. Amino acid sequence: CASSTTSGGRVDTQYF.

V is TRBV7-3 and J is TRBJ2-1, with 8 bases lining up with TRBD2. CDR1 and CDR2 from the germline V gene are SGHTA and FQGTGA. V trimming: 5 bases; J trimming: 4 bases; junction bases outside the gene matches: 7. The CDR3 runs 15 residues. DNA for the CDR3: TGTGCCAGCAGCCCTCAGCGGGGGCTGTACAATGAGCAGTTCTTC. It codes for CASSPQRGLYNEQFF. Variable domain in full (rest from reference TRBV7-3 and TRBJ2-1): GAGVSQTPSNKVTEKGKYVELRCDPISGHTALYWYRQSLGQGPEFLIYFQGTGAADDSGLPNDRFFAVRPEGSVSTLKIQRTERGDSAVYLCASSPQRGLYNEQFFGPGTRLTVL.

This clone has only one observation. The chain combines TRBV6-1 with TRBJ2-3; possible D gene TRBD2, 5 bases. Germline values: CDR1 MNHNS, CDR2 SASEGT. The CDR3 loop spans 15 amino acids. V lost 7 bases to trimming and J lost 0 bases, with 14 bases between them. The CDR3: CASMGWRHSTDTQYF. The CDR3 DNA is TGTGCCAGCATGGGTTGGAGGCACAGCACAGATACGCAGTATTTT.

The chain employs TRBV5-8 and TRBJ1-1, with 8 bases fitting TRBD1. The trim removed 4 bases at V and 5 bases at J, leaving 4 bases unmatched. This CDR3 has 13 amino acids. Germline CDR1 reads SGHTS; CDR2 reads YDEGEE. CDR3 nucleotide sequence: TGTGCCAGCAGCAAAAACAGGGGGACTGAAGCTTTCTTT. The encoded protein is CASSKNRGTEAFF.

The CDR3 region is CASSSDVGGTEAFF. The CDR3 nucleotides read TGTGCCAGCAGCTCCGATGTGGGTGGAACTGAAGCTTTCTTT. The J gene is TRBJ1-1, the V gene TRBV7-8; D gene unclear. CDR1 SGHVS and CDR2 FQNEAQ come from the germline V gene. Deletions cut 4 bases from V and 5 bases from J, with 14 bases between. This CDR3 has 14 amino acids.

The chain employs TRBV5-1 and TRBJ2-5, with D possibly TRBD2 on 6 matching bases. V was cut by 10 bases and J by 3 bases, with 19 bases left in between. The CDR3 has 14 amino acids. Germline CDR1 reads SGHRS; CDR2 reads YFSETQ. The DNA of the CDR3 is TGCGCCCAGCGCCTCTCGGGGGAGAAAGAGACCCAGTACTTC. Protein: CAQRLSGEKETQYF.

The rearrangement joins TRBV28 to TRBJ2-7; unclear D gene. Looked up from germline, CDR1 is MDHEN and CDR2 is SYDVKM. The CDR3 is 12 amino acids. The V end lost 8 bases, the J end lost 3 bases, and 11 bases lay between the germline ends. The CDR3 loop is CASCRQFYEQYF. CDR3 DNA: TGTGCCAGCTGTCGGCAGTTCTACGAGCAGTACTTC.

This clone occurred a few times. This chain joins TRBV6-5 and TRBJ1-1; D is unclear. Trimming left V 0 bases short and J 1 base short, with 9 bases between. The CDR3 totals 15 residues. CDR1 is MNHEY, CDR2 SVGAGI, per germline. The CDR3 protein is CASSYSQKRNTEAFF. The CDR3 DNA reads as TGTGCCAGCAGTTACTCCCAGAAGAGGAACACTGAAGCTTTCTTT.

The chain carries TRBV27 and TRBJ2-7; D is unresolved. Trimming pared 8 bases from V and 3 bases from J, leaving 5 bases between. The CDR3 contains 10 residues. CDR1 and CDR2 from the germline V gene are MNHEY and SMNVEV (reference sequence). The chain's CDR3 is CASGYYEQYF. The CDR3 DNA reads as TGTGCCAGCGGCTACTACGAGCAGTACTTC.

The gene calls are TRBV15 and TRBJ1-1, with D unresolved. The V end lost 3 bases, the J end lost 1 base, and 6 bases lay between the germline ends. This CDR3 contains 13 residues. From germline, CDR1 is LNHNV and CDR2 YYDKDF (reference sequence). In nucleotides, the CDR3 is TGTGCCACCAGCAGTCGTACGAACACTGAAGCTTTCTTT. Translation: CATSSRTNTEAFF.

This chain connects TRBV5-6 to TRBJ2-5; D is unclear. Trimming removed 0 bases at V and 1 base at J, with 7 bases between. The CDR3 is 14 amino acids. Germline CDR1 is SGHDT and CDR2 is YYEEEE. The CDR3 loop reads CASSLVGTQETQYF. CDR3 nucleotide sequence: TGTGCCAGCAGCTTGGTGGGAACCCAAGAGACCCAGTACTTC. The full variable domain, completed using reference TRBV5-6 and TRBJ2-5, is DAGVTQSPTHLIKTRGQQVTLRCSPKSGHDTVSWYQQALGQGPQFIFQYYEEEERQRGNFPDRFSGHQFPNYSSELNVNALLLGDSALYLCASSLVGTQETQYFGPGTRLLVL.

CDR3 sequence: CASRDKRGPPTYEQYF. For the CDR3, the DNA is TGTGCCAGCAGAGACAAACGAGGGCCCCCAACCTACGAGCAGTACTTC. This chain connects TRBV9 to TRBJ2-7, with a possible D match to TRBD2 (5 bases). This CDR3 is 16 amino acids long. With 5 bases removed from V and 2 bases from J, the gap between germline ends came to 20 bases. Germline lookup yields CDR1 SGDLS and CDR2 YYNGEE.

V is TRBV5-1 and J is TRBJ2-3, with 7 bases aligning to TRBD1. Germline CDR1 and CDR2: SGHRS and YFSETQ. This CDR3 is built from 16 residues. V lost 2 bases to trimming and J lost 1 base; unmatched junction nucleotides: 7. CDR3 sequence: CASSFTGEMGTDTQYF. As DNA, the CDR3 is TGCGCCAGCAGCTTTACAGGGGAAATGGGCACAGATACGCAGTATTTT.

This chain joins TRBV7-2 and TRBJ2-7, with D possibly TRBD1 on 6 matching bases. The V gene's germline CDR1 is SGHTA and CDR2 FQGNSA. The ends were cut back, 5 bases at V and 5 bases at J, with 19 bases in the middle. The CDR3 spans 15 residues. As DNA, the CDR3 is TGTGCCAGCAGCCCCCCAGCCACAGGGCTCAACGAGCAGTACTTC. Its translation is CASSPPATGLNEQYF. Based on the CDR3 plus reference TRBV7-2 and TRBJ2-7, the full variable domain is GAGVSQSPSNKVTEKGKDVELRCDPISGHTALYWYRQSLGQGLEFLIYFQGNSAPDKSGLPSDRFSAERTGGSVSTLTIQRTQQEDSAVYLCASSPPATGLNEQYFGPGTRLTVT.

V and J are TRBV4-2 and TRBJ2-3; 10 bases are shared with TRBD1. This CDR3 spans 15 amino acids. The J segment lost 3 bases and the V segment lost 5 bases, leaving 5 bases of the junction unmatched. Germline values: CDR1 LGHNA, CDR2 YNFKEQ. Here the CDR3 reads CASSWGTGDTDTQYF. DNA of the CDR3: TGTGCCAGCAGCTGGGGGACAGGGGATACAGATACGCAGTATTTT.

CDR3 residues: CASSSGTTYNEQFF. Written as DNA, the CDR3 is TGTGCCAGCAGCTCCGGGACAACCTACAATGAGCAGTTCTTC. This sequence joins TRBV5-4 and TRBJ2-1; the D gene is possibly TRBD1 (6 bases). From germline, CDR1 is SGHNT and CDR2 YYREEE (reference sequence). This CDR3 region has 14 residues. V dropped 3 bases and J dropped 2 bases, with 9 bases sitting between them.

The chain employs TRBV7-2 and TRBJ2-3, with D perhaps matching TRBD2 (5 bases). The CDR3 runs 14 residues. V lost 2 bases and J lost 4, with 10 bases in between. Per germline, CDR1 SGHTA and CDR2 FQGNSA. This CDR3 is CASSLTPGADTQYF. The CDR3 bases are TGTGCCAGCAGCTTAACTCCCGGGGCAGATACGCAGTATTTT.

This chain uses TRBV30 with TRBJ1-5; TRBD1 might be the D (5 bases). The CDR3 is 15 residues long. CDR1 and CDR2 from the germline V gene are GTSNPN and SVGIG (reference sequence). V was cut by 2 bases and J by 0 bases, with 11 bases left in between. CDR3 in DNA: TGTGCCTGGAGTTCAGGACAATATAGCAATCAGCCCCAGCATTTT. This gives the protein CAWSSGQYSNQPQHF.

This clone appeared a single time. V usage is TRBV9 and J usage is TRBJ1-2; no definite D call. The CDR3 extends over 15 amino acids. With 0 bases removed from V and 7 bases from J, the gap between germline ends came to 16 bases. Germline loops: CDR1 SGDLS, CDR2 YYNGEE. The CDR3 here is CASSVAPQIVRGYTF. The CDR3 DNA follows: TGTGCCAGCAGCGTAGCGCCACAAATCGTTCGTGGCTACACCTTC.

V is TRBV7-3 and J is TRBJ1-2; TRBD1 agrees at 10 bases. Trimming removed 1 base from V and 6 bases from J; junction bases left unmatched: 8. The germline gives CDR1 SGHTA, CDR2 FQGTGA. This CDR3 has 16 amino acids. The CDR3 sequence: CASSLNGATGGNGYTF. CDR3 bases: TGTGCCAGCAGCTTAAATGGGGCGACAGGGGGCAATGGCTACACCTTC.

The J gene is TRBJ1-2, the V gene TRBV6-6, with TRBD1 as a possible D gene (5 bases). Trimming removed 4 bases from V and 4 bases from J, with 10 bases in between. This CDR3 region has 13 residues. CDR1 and CDR2 (germline): MNHNY, SVGAGI (reference sequence). The DNA for the CDR3 is TGTGCCAGCAGTTCCGACAGTGTCTATGGCTACACCTTC. This gives the protein CASSSDSVYGYTF.

The chain has TRBV7-9 and TRBJ2-1, with 12 nucleotides matching TRBD2. Losses at the gene ends were 5 bases for V and 9 bases for J; bases not matched to a gene: 5. CDR1 is SEHNR and CDR2 is FQNEAQ in the germline V gene (reference sequence). The CDR3 runs 14 residues. In DNA form, the CDR3 reads TGTGCCAGCAGCCAACTAGCGGGGGGCGCTGAGCAGTTCTTC. Translated: CASSQLAGGAEQFF. The entire variable domain, with the rest obtained from reference TRBV7-9 and TRBJ2-1, is as follows: DTGVSQNPRHKITKRGQNVTFRCDPISEHNRLYWYRQTLGQGPEFLTYFQNEAQLEKSRLLSDRFSAERPKGSFSTLEIQRTEQGDSAMYLCASSQLAGGAEQFFGPGTRLTVL.

The gene calls are TRBV5-5 and TRBJ2-1, with 7 bases fitting TRBD1. Germline V gives CDR1 SGHKS, CDR2 YYEKEE (reference sequence). Losses at the gene ends were 0 bases for V and 0 bases for J; bases not matched to a gene: 0. The CDR3 extends over 15 amino acids. This chain's CDR3 is CASSLEGASYNEQFF. The CDR3 nucleotides are TGTGCCAGCAGCTTGGAGGGGGCCTCCTACAATGAGCAGTTCTTC.

The chain couples TRBV6-7 to TRBJ2-7; D is unresolved. TRBV6-7 is an ORF, and what it does is uncertain. Trimming took 6 bases from V and 3 from J, leaving 12 bases between them. CDR3 size: 13 residues. CDR3 coding DNA: TGTGCCAGCAGGGGCCACGATTTCTACGAGCAGTACTTC. The encoded protein is CASRGHDFYEQYF.

V and J are TRBV13 and TRBJ2-7; 12 nucleotides agree with TRBD2. V shed 3 bases, J shed 0 bases, and the junction held 9 bases outside the gene matches. CDR1 is PRHDT and CDR2 is FYEKMQ in the germline V gene (reference sequence). The CDR3 covers 18 residues. Here the CDR3 DNA reads TGTGCCAGCAGCTTGACCGAACTAGCGGGGGGCGCCTCCTACGAGCAGTACTTC. Encoded protein: CASSLTELAGGASYEQYF. The full variable domain, its missing parts supplied by reference TRBV13 and TRBJ2-7, is AAGVIQSPRHLIKEKRETATLKCYPIPRHDTVYWYQQGPGQDPQFLISFYEKMQSDKGSIPDRFSAQQFSDYHSELNMSSLELGDSALYFCASSLTELAGGASYEQYFGPGTRLTVT.

The rearrangement joins TRBV5-1 to TRBJ2-3; D is ambiguous. V was shortened by 3 bases and J by 6 bases, with 8 bases between the two germline ends. This CDR3 spans 12 amino acids. The germline gives CDR1 SGHRS, CDR2 YFSETQ. For the CDR3, the DNA is TGCGCCAGCAGCTCGATGACCGATACGCAGTATTTT. It translates to CASSSMTDTQYF.

The V gene is TRBV28, the J gene TRBJ1-5, with D perhaps TRBD1 (6 bases). Germline V gives CDR1 MDHEN, CDR2 SYDVKM. V lost 2 bases and J 6 bases, leaving 8 bases between the germline ends. This CDR3 is built from 13 residues. In nucleotides, the CDR3 is TGTGCCAGCAGTTTAAAGGGGGGTCAGCCCCAGCATTTT. It codes for CASSLKGGQPQHF.

The chain recombines TRBV29-1 with TRBJ1-2; 7 nucleotides align to TRBD1. CDR3 size: 12 residues. With 4 bases clipped from V and 1 base from J, the junction kept 0 bases outside the gene matches. Germline loops: CDR1 SQVTM, CDR2 ANQGSEA. The CDR3 protein is CSVAGGNYGYTF. DNA for the CDR3: TGCAGCGTTGCAGGGGGTAACTATGGCTACACCTTC.

This clone was recorded only once. The chain combines TRBV28 with TRBJ1-6; D possibly corresponds to TRBD1 (6 bases). V lost 1 base and J 10 bases, leaving 17 bases between the germline ends. The germline V gene has CDR1 MDHEN and CDR2 SYDVKM. This CDR3 spans 16 amino acids. The CDR3 spells CASSLYRQVEGSPLHF. Here the CDR3 DNA reads TGTGCCAGCAGTTTATACCGACAGGTGGAGGGCTCACCCCTCCACTTT.